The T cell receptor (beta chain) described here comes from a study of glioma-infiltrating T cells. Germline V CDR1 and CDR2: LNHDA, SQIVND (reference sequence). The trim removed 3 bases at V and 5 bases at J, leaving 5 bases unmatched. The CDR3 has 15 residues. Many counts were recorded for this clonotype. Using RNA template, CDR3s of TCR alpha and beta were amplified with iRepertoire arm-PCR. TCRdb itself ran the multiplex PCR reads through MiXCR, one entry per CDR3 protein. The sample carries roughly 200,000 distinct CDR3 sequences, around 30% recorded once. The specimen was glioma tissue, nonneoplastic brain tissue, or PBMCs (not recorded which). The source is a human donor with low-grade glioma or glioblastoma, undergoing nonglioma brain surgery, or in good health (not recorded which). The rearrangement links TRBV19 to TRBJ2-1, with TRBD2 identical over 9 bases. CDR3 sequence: CASSMIAGANNEQFF. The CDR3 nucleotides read TGTGCCAGTAGTATGATAGCGGGAGCAAACAATGAGCAGTTCTTC. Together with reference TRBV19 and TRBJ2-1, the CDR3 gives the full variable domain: DGGITQSPKYLFRKEGQNVTLSCEQNLNHDAMYWYRQDPGQGLRLIYYSQIVNDFQKGDIAEGYSVSREKKESFPLTVTSAQKNPTAFYLCASSMIAGANNEQFFGPGTRLTVL.